The next 20 T cell receptor beta chains were all read from a single sample in a study of tumor and adjacent non-tumor tissue in lung cancer. The library came from three nested PCR rounds adapted from ARM-PCR protocols. TCRdb recomputed calls from the multiplex PCR reads with MiXCR, one row per CDR3 protein. The table has 130,000 or so distinct CDR3 sequences, over 65% seen once. The template was RNA from unsorted bulk tissue. Material for sequencing was lung tumor tissue. The source is a man aged 25 to 45 with non-small cell lung cancer.

The chain uses TRBV20-1 and TRBJ2-3; 9 bases map to TRBD2. The CDR3 length is 14 residues. Germline CDR1 and CDR2: DFQATT and SNEGSKA (reference sequence). V lost 4 bases to trimming and J lost 2 bases; unmatched junction nucleotides: 4. The CDR3 coding sequence is TGCAGTGCTACCATAGCGGGAGCCACAGATACGCAGTATTTT. Translating it yields CSATIAGATDTQYF.

Turning to this clonotype: One base away lies a much larger clone, so this may be a sequencing read error. The chain recombines TRBV6-5 with TRBJ2-7; D is uncertain. The length of the CDR3 is 12 residues. Germline V gene sequence: CDR1 MNHEY, CDR2 SVGAGI. The CDR3, as DNA: TGTGCCGGCAGTTACAATATATACGAGCAGTACTTC. Translating it yields CAGSYNIYEQYF.

A few counts support this clonotype. V usage is TRBV30 and J usage is TRBJ1-2; no definite D call. The germline CDR1 and CDR2 sequences are GTSNPN and SVGIG (reference sequence). Trimming took off 5 bases at V and 7 bases at J, with 17 bases between the two ends. This CDR3 is 13 amino acids long. CDR3 nucleotides: TGTGCCTGGTCGGTCTTCGATGCTGGTGGCTACACCTTC. Amino acid sequence: CAWSVFDAGGYTF.

The chain carries TRBV21-1 and TRBJ1-5; TRBD1, the table's D call, was not compared with the DNA. TRBV21-1 is shown as a pseudogene. The CDR3 is 19 residues long. This chain's CDR3 is CASPMASGTGGDSNQPQHF. As DNA, the CDR3 is TGTGCCAGCCCGATGGCGTCGGGGACAGGGGGCGATAGCAATCAACCCCAACATTTT.

Notes on this clonotype: No conserved phenylalanine or tryptophan ends this CDR3, so it is likely a read error. The chain is built from TRBV6-5 and TRBJ2-1, with D possibly matching TRBD1 (6 bases). This CDR3 contains 13 residues. Germline loops: CDR1 MNHEY, CDR2 SVGAGI. In DNA form, the CDR3 reads TGTGCCAACAGTTCACTCGTAGGGGGTGAGCAGTTCTTA. Translating gives CANSSLVGGEQFL.

Details on this clonotype: An end of the junction does not agree with germline; a read error may underlie this. The chain has TRBV29-1 and TRBJ1-4; D unresolved. Germline V gives CDR1 SQVTM, CDR2 ANQGSEA. The CDR3 sequence is 12 residues long. The CDR3 DNA reads as TGCAGGGTTGATGTCGGAATCGAAAAACTGTTCTTT. Amino acid sequence: CRVDVGIEKLFF.

In the case of this clonotype: A much larger clone sits a single nucleotide away, making a read error possible. The V gene is TRBV6-7, the J gene TRBJ1-5; D gene ambiguous. TRBV6-7 counts as an open reading frame of uncertain function. The CDR3 sequence is 12 residues long. In DNA form, the CDR3 reads TGTGTCAGCAGTTACTATAGTTGGCCCCAGCATTTT. It translates to CVSSYYSWPQHF.

V usage is TRBV10-3 and J usage is TRBJ2-3, with D perhaps given as TRBD1 or TRBD2 (5 bases each). The V end was cut by 7 bases, the J end by 3 bases, with 14 bases between. The CDR3 runs to 14 residues. Germline V gives CDR1 ENHRY, CDR2 SYGVKD. The CDR3 DNA sequence: TGTGCCATCATTCTCGGGGCCGGGACAGATACGCAGTATTTT. Translating gives CAIILGAGTDTQYF.

The DNA of the CDR3 is TGCGCCAGCAGCTTGGAACCGCTAGCTTACGAACACTACTTC. Its translation: CASSLEPLAYEHYF. The genes are TRBV5-1 and TRBJ2-7; tentative D call: TRBD2 (5 bases). CDR3 length equals 14 residues. Germline CDR1 is SGHRS and CDR2 is YFSETQ. V was shortened by 0 bases and J by 13 bases, with 20 bases between the two germline ends. The full variable domain, its missing parts supplied by reference TRBV5-1 and TRBJ2-7, is KAGVTQTPRYLIKTRGQQVTLSCSPISGHRSVSWYQQTPGQGLQFLFEYFSETQRNKGNFPGRFSGRQFSNSRSEMNVSTLELGDSALYLCASSLEPLAYEHYFGPGTRLTVT.

This sequence joins TRBV7-9 and TRBJ1-2, with 9 bases aligning to TRBD1. Germline CDR1 and CDR2: SEHNR and FQNEAQ (reference sequence). The CDR3 covers 17 residues. Losses at the gene ends were 5 bases for V and 10 bases for J; bases not matched to a gene: 20. Here the CDR3 reads CASSPNRDRVGSGDYTF. The CDR3 DNA sequence: TGTGCCAGCAGCCCAAACCGGGACAGGGTTGGCTCGGGAGACTACACCTTC.

A word on this clonotype: A much larger clone differs by one base, so this may be a read error. V and J are TRBV20-1 and TRBJ1-5; D is undetermined. The CDR3 consists of 13 residues. CDR1 is DFQATT, CDR2 SNEGSKA, per germline (reference sequence). The CDR3, as DNA: TGCAGTGCGTCACAGTTCTTGAATCAGCACCAGCATTTT. Its translation: CSASQFLNQHQHF.

With regard to this clonotype: A much more abundant neighbour one base away suggests this may be a read error. The chain recombines TRBV5-4 with TRBJ1-2; TRBD1 matches 10 bases. The CDR3 contains 14 residues. Germline V gene data show CDR1 as SGHNT and CDR2 as YYREEE (reference sequence). The CDR3 loop reads CVSSRTGQGYGYTF. The DNA of the CDR3 is TGTGTCAGCAGCCGAACGGGACAGGGGTATGGCTACACCTTC.

The chain links TRBV7-2 to TRBJ1-5; 8 bases line up with TRBD1. Per germline, CDR1 SGHTA and CDR2 FQGNSA. This CDR3 is 15 amino acids long. V shed 5 bases, J shed 5 bases, and the junction held 8 bases outside the gene matches. The CDR3 protein is CASSIRTGPDQPQHF. In DNA form, the CDR3 reads TGTGCCAGCAGCATCCGGACAGGGCCTGATCAGCCCCAGCATTTT.

The sample holds a few counts of this clonotype. The junction departs from germline at one end; a sequencing error may be responsible. This rearrangement joins TRBV11-3 to TRBJ1-1; D not certain. CDR3 length: 15 residues. Germline CDR1 SGHNT, CDR2 YENEEA. The CDR3 loop is CASSLDSISGTEAFF. The CDR3 region has the DNA TGTGCCAGCAGCTTAGATAGCATATCAGGCACTGAAGCTTTCTTC.

For this clonotype: A read error may be the cause here, since a much bigger clone is one base away. The chain recombines TRBV20-1 with TRBJ2-3; D might be TRBD1 or TRBD2, each matching 5 bases. The germline V gene encodes CDR1 DFQATT and CDR2 SNEGSKA (reference sequence). The CDR3 extends over 12 amino acids. The CDR3 region has the DNA TGCAGTGGGACTCTCGGCACAGGTACGCAGTATTTT. Its translation is CSGTLGTGTQYF.

Of note for this clonotype: One end of the junction does not line up with germline, which may come from a read error. This chain links TRBV12-3 or TRBV12-4 with TRBJ2-2, with D possibly being TRBD2 (5 bases). The CDR3 has 14 residues. The CDR3 spells CASSLAANTGELSF. The CDR3 coding sequence is TGTGCCAGCAGTTTGGCCGCGAACACCGGGGAGCTGTCTTTT.

The chain carries TRBV6-5 and TRBJ2-7, with D tentatively TRBD1 (5 bases). V gave up 5 bases and J gave up 4 bases, with 15 bases separating them. CDR3 size: 14 residues. Germline V gives CDR1 MNHEY, CDR2 SVGAGI. This CDR3 reads CASSHRYRGYEQYF. The CDR3 DNA reads TGTGCCAGCAGTCATCGTTATAGGGGATACGAGCAGTACTTC.

Points on this clonotype: Mismatch with germline at one junction end may stem from a read error. V gene TRBV11-2 combines with J gene TRBJ1-1, with D possibly matching TRBD1 (5 bases). Germline-derived CDR1 and CDR2 are SGHAT and FQNNGV. CDR3 length: 14 amino acids. The CDR3 region has the DNA TGTGTCAGCAGCCTGTTTTCCTTGGACACTGAAGCCTTCTTT. Amino acids: CVSSLFSLDTEAFF.

Concerning this clonotype itself: One end of the junction varies from germline; a read error may be responsible. The genes are TRBV20-1 and TRBJ2-5, with D tentatively TRBD2 (5 bases). This CDR3 is built from 13 residues. In germline, CDR1 is DFQATT, CDR2 SNEGSKA (reference sequence). Here the CDR3 reads CSTSQALQETQYF. As DNA, the CDR3 is TGTAGTACTAGTCAGGCCCTCCAAGAGACCCAGTACTTC.

V and J are TRBV7-9 and TRBJ2-7, with D perhaps matching TRBD2 (6 bases). The CDR3 runs to 15 residues. Trimming shortened V by 3 bases and J by 4 bases, and 16 bases separated the two germline ends. CDR1 SEHNR and CDR2 FQNEAQ come from the germline V gene (reference sequence). CDR3 nucleotides: TGTGCCAGCAGCTTCAGGGATATGGGGACTTACGAGCAGTACTTC. This gives the protein CASSFRDMGTYEQYF.